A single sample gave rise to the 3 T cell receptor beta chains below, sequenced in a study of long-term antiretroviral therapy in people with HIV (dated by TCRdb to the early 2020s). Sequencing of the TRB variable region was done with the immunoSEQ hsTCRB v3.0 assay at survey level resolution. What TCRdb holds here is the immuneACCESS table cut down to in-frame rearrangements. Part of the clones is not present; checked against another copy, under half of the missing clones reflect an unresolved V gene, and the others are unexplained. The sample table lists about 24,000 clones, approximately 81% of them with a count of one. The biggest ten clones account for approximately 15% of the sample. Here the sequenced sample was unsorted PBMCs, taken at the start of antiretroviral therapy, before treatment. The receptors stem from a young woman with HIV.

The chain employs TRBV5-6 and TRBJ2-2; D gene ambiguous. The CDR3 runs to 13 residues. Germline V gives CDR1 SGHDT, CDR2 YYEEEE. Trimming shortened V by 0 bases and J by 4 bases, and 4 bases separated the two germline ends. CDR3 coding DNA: TGTGCCAGCAGCTTGGAGGGCACCGGGGAGCTGTTTTTT. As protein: CASSLEGTGELFF. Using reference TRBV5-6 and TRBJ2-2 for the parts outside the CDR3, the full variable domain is DAGVTQSPTHLIKTRGQQVTLRCSPKSGHDTVSWYQQALGQGPQFIFQYYEEEERQRGNFPDRFSGHQFPNYSSELNVNALLLGDSALYLCASSLEGTGELFFGEGSRLTVL.

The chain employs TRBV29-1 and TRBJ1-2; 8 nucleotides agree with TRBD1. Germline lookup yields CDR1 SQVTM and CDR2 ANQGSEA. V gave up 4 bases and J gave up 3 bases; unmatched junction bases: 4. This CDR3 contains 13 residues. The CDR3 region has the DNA TGCAGCGTTGGGGGACAGGCCGACTATGGCTACACCTTC. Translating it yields CSVGGQADYGYTF.

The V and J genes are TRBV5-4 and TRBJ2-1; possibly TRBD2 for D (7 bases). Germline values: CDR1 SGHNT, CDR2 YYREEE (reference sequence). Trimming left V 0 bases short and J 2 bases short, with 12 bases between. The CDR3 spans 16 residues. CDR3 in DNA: TGTGCCAGCAGCTTGGTTGCGGGGGCCGCCTACAATGAGCAGTTCTTC. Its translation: CASSLVAGAAYNEQFF.